This passage covers 10 T cell receptor beta chains from one sample sequenced in a study of T cells after posttransplantation cyclophosphamide. The repertoire was sequenced with immunoSEQ multiplex PCR; TCRdb's copy has only in-frame clones and lacks some. The sample holds roughly 21,000 clones; 95% to 99% are singletons and the top ten take approximately 0.15%. Sequenced input: naive CD8+ T cells sorted from PBMCs. These receptor sequences come from a man aged 40-55 years in good health, CMV-negative, and a related stem cell transplant donor.

This rearrangement joins TRBV4-1 to TRBJ2-3; tentative D call: TRBD2 (6 bases). V was cut by 0 bases and J by 4 bases, with 11 bases left in between. CDR3 length equals 15 residues. The germline gives CDR1 MGHRA, CDR2 YSYEKL. Here the CDR3 reads CASSQERERADTQYF. CDR3 coding DNA: TGCGCCAGCAGCCAAGAGCGGGAAAGGGCAGATACGCAGTATTTT.

J is TRBJ1-1 and V is TRBV6-5; the match to TRBD1 covers 9 bases. This CDR3 comprises 14 residues. CDR1 and CDR2 (germline): MNHEY, SVGAGI. The J segment lost 1 base and the V segment lost 6 bases, leaving 3 bases of the junction unmatched. The chain's CDR3 is CASRPDRGNTEAFF. CDR3 nucleotides: TGTGCCAGCAGGCCGGACAGGGGGAACACTGAAGCTTTCTTT.

The CDR3 protein is CATSTGTQYF. The CDR3 bases are TGTGCCACCAGCACCGGGACCCAGTACTTC. The chain joins TRBV28 to TRBJ2-5; D gene ambiguous. CDR1 MDHEN and CDR2 SYDVKM come from the germline V gene. The CDR3 has 10 residues. Trimming removed 10 bases from V and 7 bases from J, with 10 bases in between. The full variable domain, completed using reference TRBV28 and TRBJ2-5, is DVKVTQSSRYLVKRTGEKVFLECVQDMDHENMFWYRQDPGLGLRLIYFSYDVKMKEKGDIPEGYSVSREKKERFSLILESASTNQTSMYLCATSTGTQYFGPGTRLLVL.

The rearrangement uses TRBV19 and TRBJ1-5; D call uncertain. The germline V and J ends were trimmed by 0 bases and 0 bases, with 9 bases remaining between them. Germline CDR1 reads LNHDA; CDR2 reads SQIVND (reference sequence). This CDR3 has 16 amino acids. The CDR3 here is CASSIDPGNSNQPQHF. The CDR3 nucleotides read TGTGCCAGTAGTATAGATCCGGGAAATAGCAATCAGCCCCAGCATTTT.

This chain links TRBV5-4 with TRBJ2-7; 12 bases are a match to TRBD2. Germline CDR1 and CDR2: SGHNT and YYREEE (reference sequence). With 4 bases clipped from V and 2 bases from J, the junction kept 7 bases outside the gene matches. This CDR3 has 16 residues. The CDR3 loop is CASSKPGTSGPYEQYF. The CDR3 nucleotides read TGTGCCAGCAGCAAACCGGGGACTAGCGGGCCCTACGAGCAGTACTTC.

The J gene is TRBJ1-5, the V gene TRBV6-4, with 11 bases lining up with TRBD1. The CDR3 has 16 amino acids. The germline V gene encodes CDR1 MRHNA and CDR2 SNTAGT. The V and J ends lost 7 bases and 5 bases, in that order; junction bases with no gene match: 10. This CDR3 is CASIKGRGQGDQPQHF. The CDR3 DNA reads as TGTGCCAGCATTAAGGGAAGGGGACAGGGGGATCAGCCCCAGCATTTT.

The chain employs TRBV7-9 and TRBJ1-1; D gene unclear. Germline V gives CDR1 SEHNR, CDR2 FQNEAQ (reference sequence). The CDR3 covers 12 residues. Trimming left V 3 bases short and J 11 bases short, with 13 bases between. This chain's CDR3 is CASSLSRERAFF. The CDR3 DNA sequence: TGTGCCAGCAGCTTGTCTAGAGAAAGGGCTTTCTTT.

The chain recombines TRBV5-1 with TRBJ1-1; weak D call: TRBD1 (5 bases). The V gene lost 4 bases and the J gene lost 0 bases, with 19 bases spanning the gap. The CDR3 is 17 residues long. Germline V gives CDR1 SGHRS, CDR2 YFSETQ. The chain's CDR3 is CASSPSGGWGMNTEAFF. The CDR3 DNA follows: TGCGCCAGCAGCCCCTCGGGTGGGTGGGGCATGAACACTGAAGCTTTCTTT. Full variable domain (outside the CDR3, taken from reference TRBV5-1 and TRBJ1-1): KAGVTQTPRYLIKTRGQQVTLSCSPISGHRSVSWYQQTPGQGLQFLFEYFSETQRNKGNFPGRFSGRQFSNSRSEMNVSTLELGDSALYLCASSPSGGWGMNTEAFFGQGTRLTVV.

The rearrangement uses TRBV30 and TRBJ1-1, with D hard to call. Germline V lookup: CDR1 GTSNPN, CDR2 SVGIG (reference sequence). Between the trimmed V and J ends, which lost 3 bases and 6 bases, there was a span of 11 bases. CDR3 length: 12 amino acids. Here the CDR3 reads CAWRVEEPEAFF. DNA for the CDR3: TGTGCCTGGAGAGTAGAGGAACCTGAAGCTTTCTTT.

This clone was seen once. The chain joins TRBV27 to TRBJ1-4; a weak D match, TRBD1 (5 bases). The germline V and J ends were trimmed by 6 bases and 0 bases, with 8 bases remaining between them. Germline V CDR1 and CDR2: MNHEY, SMNVEV (reference sequence). This CDR3 has 14 amino acids. The DNA for the CDR3 is TGTGCCAGCAGGCAGGGATCAACTAATGAAAAACTGTTTTTT. It yields the protein CASRQGSTNEKLFF.